This TCR beta chain was captured by sequencing in a study of cytomegalovirus exposure and HLA in healthy donors. Overall study context: Earlier findings included 90 million to 120 million unique TCR beta sequences obtained from approximately 170 million T cells. Across 350 to 400 genotyped donors, roughly 85% landed in the Caucasian-associated ancestry cluster.

Notes on the study in general: A link between a missense DCLRE1C variant and TCR beta V- and J-gene trimming emerged from a later analysis. On later analysis, the bulk of CMV-associated TCR beta chains appeared to be HLA-restricted.

The germline V gene encodes CDR1 MGHDK and CDR2 SYGVNS. V shed 2 bases, J shed 4 bases, and the junction held 11 bases outside the gene matches. This CDR3 contains 18 residues. This clone showed up just once. What it binds is unknown. With 60 Vbeta and 13 Jbeta primers, the PCR was carried out. Profiling relied on immunoSEQ multiplex PCR, and the TCRdb table lists in-frame clones only, not all of them. Found here are under 200,000 clones, 65% to 70% of them singletons; the top ten hold 3.5% to 5%. The TCR sequence derives from a woman aged 18-35 years in good health and CMV-seropositive. The chain is built from TRBV25-1 and TRBJ2-3; TRBD2 matches at 11 bases. The sample comprised PBMCs. As DNA, the CDR3 is TGTGCCAGCAGTGAACCTCCGGTACTAGCGGGAGAAGCAGATACGCAGTATTTT. Its translation: CASSEPPVLAGEADTQYF. Based on the CDR3 plus reference TRBV25-1 and TRBJ2-3, the full variable domain is EADIYQTPRYLVIGTGKKITLECSQTMGHDKMYWYQQDPGMELHLIHYSYGVNSTEKGDLSSESTVSRIRTEHFPLTLESARPSHTSQYLCASSEPPVLAGEADTQYFGPGTRLTVL.